This T cell receptor beta chain stems from a study of T-cell reconstitution after alpha-beta-depleted transplantation in children. Trimming pared 3 bases from V and 1 base from J, leaving 25 bases between. The CDR3 has 19 amino acids. In germline, CDR1 is SGHAT, CDR2 FQNNGV. TCRbeta library construction was performed incorporating unique molecular identifiers. TCRdb re-derived calls from the PCR reads in MiXCR, one entry per CDR3 protein. The sample has about 540,000 distinct CDR3 sequences, about 18% seen once; the top ten hold less than 4%. The chain uses TRBV11-2 and TRBJ2-7, with D maybe TRBD2 (6 bases). The sequence came from a human donor who donated a stem cell graft to a child with acute lymphoblastic leukemia. Here the sequenced sample was PBMCs from the stem cell graft donor, taken from the stem cell graft. CDR3 coding DNA: TGTGCCAGCAGCTTGAAACTGAAAATTAAGAAGGAGGGTTCCTACGAGCAGTACTTC. It yields the protein CASSLKLKIKKEGSYEQYF.